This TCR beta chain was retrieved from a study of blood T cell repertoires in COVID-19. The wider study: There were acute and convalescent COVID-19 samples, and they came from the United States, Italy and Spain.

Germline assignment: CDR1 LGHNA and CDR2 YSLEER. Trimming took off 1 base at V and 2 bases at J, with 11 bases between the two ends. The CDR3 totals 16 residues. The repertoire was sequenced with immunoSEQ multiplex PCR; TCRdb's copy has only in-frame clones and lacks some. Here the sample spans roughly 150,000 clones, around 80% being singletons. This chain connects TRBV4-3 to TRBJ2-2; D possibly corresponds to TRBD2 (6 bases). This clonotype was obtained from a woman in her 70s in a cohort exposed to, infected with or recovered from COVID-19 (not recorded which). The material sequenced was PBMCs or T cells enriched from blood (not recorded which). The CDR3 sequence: CASSQGSGTNTGELFF. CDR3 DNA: TGCGCCAGCAGCCAAGGATCCGGGACTAACACCGGGGAGCTGTTTTTT.